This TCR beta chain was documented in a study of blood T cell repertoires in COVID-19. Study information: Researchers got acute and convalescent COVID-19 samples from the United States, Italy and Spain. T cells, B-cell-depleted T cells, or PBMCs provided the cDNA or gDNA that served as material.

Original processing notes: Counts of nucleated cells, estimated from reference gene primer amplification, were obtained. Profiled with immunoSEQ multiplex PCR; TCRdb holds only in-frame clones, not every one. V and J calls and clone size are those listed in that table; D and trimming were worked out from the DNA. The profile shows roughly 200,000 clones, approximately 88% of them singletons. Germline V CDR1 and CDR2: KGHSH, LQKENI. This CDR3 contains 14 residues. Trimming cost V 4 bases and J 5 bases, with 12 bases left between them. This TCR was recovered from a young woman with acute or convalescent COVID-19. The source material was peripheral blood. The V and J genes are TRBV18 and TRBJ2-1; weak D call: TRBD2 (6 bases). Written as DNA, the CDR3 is TGTGCCAGCTCACGAGGCGGGGCTAACAATGAGCAGTTCTTC. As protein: CASSRGGANNEQFF.